The following is a T cell receptor beta chain sequence with its context. Its target is unknown. A junction end diverges from the germline sequence, so it may reflect a read error. General study points: The larger-cohort validation was restricted to a single TCR beta V-J rearrangement rather than whole repertoires. The TCR gene usage of tumor memory CD4+ T cells clustered together with blood and lymph node memory CD4+ cells and with lymph node naive CD4+ cells.

Semi-nested PCR with Nested Universal Primer A followed constant-region reverse priming of full-length variable regions. TCRdb re-called the 5' RACE reads through MiXCR, storing one row per CDR3 protein. The sample holds 7,400 or so distinct CDR3 sequences, roughly 40% seen once. The germline V gene has CDR1 DFQATT and CDR2 SNEGSKA (reference sequence). The length of the CDR3 is 12 residues. The chain is built from TRBV20-1 and TRBJ1-1; D remains ambiguous. Sequenced input: memory CD4+ T cells sorted from blood. As to subset: memory CD4+ T cells, CD4+CD45RO+CD25-. This sequence was found in a female donor with breast cancer. The CDR3 is CSARQLNAEAFF. In DNA form, the CDR3 reads TGCAGTGCTAGACAGCTGAACGCTGAAGCTTTCTTT.